The TCR beta chain described here comes from a study of tumor-infiltrating lymphocytes in primary liver carcinoma. The CDR3 spans 12 residues. Germline V gene sequence: CDR1 MNHNY, CDR2 SVGAGI (reference sequence). Only a few counts were recorded for this clonotype. At one boundary the junction diverges from the germline segment, which might be a read error. Unsorted bulk tissue of about 19-31 mg yielded co-extracted RNA and DNA. Using a constant-region primer together with ProtoScript II reverse transcriptase, TCR beta cDNA was made from approximately 500 ng of total RNA. ARM-PCR, slightly modified, supplied the TCR beta libraries through three nested multiplex PCR rounds. The two initial PCR rounds, roughly 9 cycles each, used TRBV1-TRBV30 forward and C-beta reverse primers. TCRdb used MiXCR to reprocess the multiplex PCR reads, holding one entry per CDR3 protein. The sample holds about 35,000 distinct CDR3 sequences; roughly 74% are singletons and the top ten take 15% to 20%.

Material for sequencing was liver tumor tissue from sampling region 4. Subset defined: tumor region T4, right-lateral pole. The gene calls are TRBV6-6 and TRBJ1-2; D might be TRBD1 (6 bases). This receptor was identified in a man aged 35-49 years with primary liver carcinoma and hepatitis B virus infection. The CDR3 DNA follows: TGTGCCATACAGGGTGGTGGGTATGGTTACACCTTC. Its translation is CAIQGGGYGYTF.